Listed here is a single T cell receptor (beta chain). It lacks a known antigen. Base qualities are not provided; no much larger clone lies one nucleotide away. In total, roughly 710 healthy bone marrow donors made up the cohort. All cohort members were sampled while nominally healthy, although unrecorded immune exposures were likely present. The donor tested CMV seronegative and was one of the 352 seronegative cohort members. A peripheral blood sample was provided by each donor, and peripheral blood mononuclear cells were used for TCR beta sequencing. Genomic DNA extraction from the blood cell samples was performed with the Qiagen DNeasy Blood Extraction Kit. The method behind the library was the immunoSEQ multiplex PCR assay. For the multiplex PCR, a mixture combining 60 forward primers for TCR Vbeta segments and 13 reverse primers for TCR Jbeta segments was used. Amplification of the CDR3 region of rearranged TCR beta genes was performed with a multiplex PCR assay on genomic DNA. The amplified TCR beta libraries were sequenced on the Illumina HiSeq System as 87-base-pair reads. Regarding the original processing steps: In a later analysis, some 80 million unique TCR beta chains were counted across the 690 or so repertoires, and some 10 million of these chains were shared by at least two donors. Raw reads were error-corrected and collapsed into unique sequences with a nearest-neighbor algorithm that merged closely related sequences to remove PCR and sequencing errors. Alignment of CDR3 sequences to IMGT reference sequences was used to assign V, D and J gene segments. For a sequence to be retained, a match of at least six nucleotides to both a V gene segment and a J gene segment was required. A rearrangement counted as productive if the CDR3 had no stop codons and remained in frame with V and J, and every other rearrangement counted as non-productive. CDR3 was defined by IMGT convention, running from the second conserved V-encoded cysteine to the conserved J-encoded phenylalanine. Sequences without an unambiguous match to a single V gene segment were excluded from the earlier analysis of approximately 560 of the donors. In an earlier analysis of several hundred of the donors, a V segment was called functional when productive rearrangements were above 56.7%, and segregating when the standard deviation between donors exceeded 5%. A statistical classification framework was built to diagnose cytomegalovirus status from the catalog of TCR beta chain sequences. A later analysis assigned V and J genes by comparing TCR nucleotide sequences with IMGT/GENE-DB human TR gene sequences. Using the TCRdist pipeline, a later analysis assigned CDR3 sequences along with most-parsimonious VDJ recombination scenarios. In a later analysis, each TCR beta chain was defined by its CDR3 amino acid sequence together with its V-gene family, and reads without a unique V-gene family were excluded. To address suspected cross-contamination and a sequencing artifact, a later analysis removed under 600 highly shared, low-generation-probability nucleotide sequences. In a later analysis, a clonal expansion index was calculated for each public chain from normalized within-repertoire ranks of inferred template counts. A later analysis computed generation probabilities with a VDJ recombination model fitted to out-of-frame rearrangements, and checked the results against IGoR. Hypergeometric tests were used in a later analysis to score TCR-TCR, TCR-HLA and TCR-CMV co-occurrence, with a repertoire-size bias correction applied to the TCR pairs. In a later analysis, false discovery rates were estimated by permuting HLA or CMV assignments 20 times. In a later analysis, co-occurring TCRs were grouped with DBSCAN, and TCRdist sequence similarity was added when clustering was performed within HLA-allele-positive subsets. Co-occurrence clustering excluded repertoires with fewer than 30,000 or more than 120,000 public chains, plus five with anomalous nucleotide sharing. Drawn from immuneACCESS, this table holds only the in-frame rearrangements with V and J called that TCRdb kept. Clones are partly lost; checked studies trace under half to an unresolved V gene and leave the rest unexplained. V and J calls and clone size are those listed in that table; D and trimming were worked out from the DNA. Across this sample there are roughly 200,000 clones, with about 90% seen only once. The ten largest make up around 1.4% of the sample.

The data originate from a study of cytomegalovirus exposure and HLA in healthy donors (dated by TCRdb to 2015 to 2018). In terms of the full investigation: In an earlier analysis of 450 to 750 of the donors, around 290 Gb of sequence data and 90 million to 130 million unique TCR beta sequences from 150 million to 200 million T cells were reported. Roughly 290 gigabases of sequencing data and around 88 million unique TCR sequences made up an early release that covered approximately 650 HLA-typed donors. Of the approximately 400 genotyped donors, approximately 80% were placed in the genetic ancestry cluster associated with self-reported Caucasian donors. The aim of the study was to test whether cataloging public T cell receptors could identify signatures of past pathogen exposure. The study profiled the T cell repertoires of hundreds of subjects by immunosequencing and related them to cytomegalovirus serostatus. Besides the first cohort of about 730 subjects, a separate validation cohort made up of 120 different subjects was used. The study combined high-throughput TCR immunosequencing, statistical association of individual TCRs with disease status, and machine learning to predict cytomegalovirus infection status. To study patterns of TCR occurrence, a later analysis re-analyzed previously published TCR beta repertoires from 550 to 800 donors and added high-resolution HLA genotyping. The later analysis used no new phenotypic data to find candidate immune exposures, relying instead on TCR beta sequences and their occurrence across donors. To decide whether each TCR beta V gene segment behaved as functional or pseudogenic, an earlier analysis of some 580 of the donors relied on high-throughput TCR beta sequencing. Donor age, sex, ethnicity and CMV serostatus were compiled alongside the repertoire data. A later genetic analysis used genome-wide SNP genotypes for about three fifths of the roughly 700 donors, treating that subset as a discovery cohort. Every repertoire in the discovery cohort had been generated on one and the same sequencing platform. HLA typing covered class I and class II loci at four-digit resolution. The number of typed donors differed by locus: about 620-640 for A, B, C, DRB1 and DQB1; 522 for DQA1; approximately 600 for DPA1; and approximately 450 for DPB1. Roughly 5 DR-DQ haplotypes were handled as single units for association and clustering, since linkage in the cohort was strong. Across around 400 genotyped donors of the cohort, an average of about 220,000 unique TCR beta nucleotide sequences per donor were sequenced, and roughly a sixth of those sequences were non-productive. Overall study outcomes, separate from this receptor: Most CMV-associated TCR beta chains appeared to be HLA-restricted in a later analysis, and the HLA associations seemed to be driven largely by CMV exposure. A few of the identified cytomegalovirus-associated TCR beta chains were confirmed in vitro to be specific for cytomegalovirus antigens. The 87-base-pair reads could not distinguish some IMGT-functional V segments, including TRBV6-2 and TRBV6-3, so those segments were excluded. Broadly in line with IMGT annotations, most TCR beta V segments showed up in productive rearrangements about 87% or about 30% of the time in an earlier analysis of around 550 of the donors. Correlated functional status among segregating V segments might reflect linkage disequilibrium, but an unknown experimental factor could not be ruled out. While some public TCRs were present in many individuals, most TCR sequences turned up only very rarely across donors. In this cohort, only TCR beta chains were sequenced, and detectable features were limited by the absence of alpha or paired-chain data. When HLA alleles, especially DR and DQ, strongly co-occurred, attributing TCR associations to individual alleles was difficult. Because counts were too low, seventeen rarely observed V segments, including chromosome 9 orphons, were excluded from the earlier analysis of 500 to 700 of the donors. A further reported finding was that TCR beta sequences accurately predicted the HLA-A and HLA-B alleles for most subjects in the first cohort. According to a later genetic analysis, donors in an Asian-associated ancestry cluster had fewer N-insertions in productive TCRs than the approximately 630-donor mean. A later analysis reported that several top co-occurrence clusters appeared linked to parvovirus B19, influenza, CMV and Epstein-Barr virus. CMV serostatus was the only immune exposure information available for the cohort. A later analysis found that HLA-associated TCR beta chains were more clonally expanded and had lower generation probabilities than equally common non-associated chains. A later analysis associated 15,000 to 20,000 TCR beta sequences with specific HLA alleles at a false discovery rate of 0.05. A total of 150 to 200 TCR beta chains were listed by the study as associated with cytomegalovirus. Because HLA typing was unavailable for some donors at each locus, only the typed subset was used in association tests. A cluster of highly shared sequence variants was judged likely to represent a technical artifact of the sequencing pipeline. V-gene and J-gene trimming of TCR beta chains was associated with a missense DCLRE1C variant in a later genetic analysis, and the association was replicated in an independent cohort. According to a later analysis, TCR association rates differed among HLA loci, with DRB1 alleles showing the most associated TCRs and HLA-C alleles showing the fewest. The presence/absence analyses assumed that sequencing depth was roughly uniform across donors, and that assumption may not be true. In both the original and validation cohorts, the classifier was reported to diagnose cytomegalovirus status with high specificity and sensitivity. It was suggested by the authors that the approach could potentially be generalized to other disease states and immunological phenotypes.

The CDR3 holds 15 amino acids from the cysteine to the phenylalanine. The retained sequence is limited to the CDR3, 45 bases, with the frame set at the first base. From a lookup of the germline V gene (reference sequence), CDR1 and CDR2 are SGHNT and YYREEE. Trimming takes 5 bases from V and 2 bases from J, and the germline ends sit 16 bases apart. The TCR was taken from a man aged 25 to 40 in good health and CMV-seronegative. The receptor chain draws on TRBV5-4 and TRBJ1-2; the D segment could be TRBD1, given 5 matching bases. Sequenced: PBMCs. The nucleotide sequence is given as TGTGCCAGCAGTAACCAGGGAGGGATAAACTATGGCTACACCTTC. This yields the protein CASSNQGGINYGYTF.